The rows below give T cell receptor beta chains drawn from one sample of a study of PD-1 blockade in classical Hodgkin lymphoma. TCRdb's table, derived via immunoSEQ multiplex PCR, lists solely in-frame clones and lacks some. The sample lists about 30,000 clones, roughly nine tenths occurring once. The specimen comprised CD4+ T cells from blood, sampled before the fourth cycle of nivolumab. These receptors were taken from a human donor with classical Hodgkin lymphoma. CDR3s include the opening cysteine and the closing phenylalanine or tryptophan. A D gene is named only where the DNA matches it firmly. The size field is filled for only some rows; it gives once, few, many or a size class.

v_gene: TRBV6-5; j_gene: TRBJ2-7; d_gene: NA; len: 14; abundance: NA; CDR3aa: CASSYSGQGYEQYF; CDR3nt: TGTGCCAGCAGTTACTCGGGCCAGGGGTACGAGCAGTACTTC
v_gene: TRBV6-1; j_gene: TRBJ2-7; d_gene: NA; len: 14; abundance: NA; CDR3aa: CASREPGHSYEQYF; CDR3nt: TGTGCCAGCAGAGAGCCCGGACATAGCTACGAGCAGTACTTC
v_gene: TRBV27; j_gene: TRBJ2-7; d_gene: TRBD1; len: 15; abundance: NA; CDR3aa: CASSFVPGGSYEQYF; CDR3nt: TGTGCCAGCAGTTTTGTGCCAGGGGGCTCCTACGAGCAGTACTTC
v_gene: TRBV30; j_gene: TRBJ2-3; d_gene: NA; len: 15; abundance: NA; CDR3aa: CAWRVLGISTDTQYF; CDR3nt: TGTGCCTGGAGAGTCCTAGGGATTAGCACAGATACGCAGTATTTT
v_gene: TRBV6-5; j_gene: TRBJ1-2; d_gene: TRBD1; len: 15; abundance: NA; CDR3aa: CASTKRQGTLRGYTF; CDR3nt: TGTGCCAGCACCAAGCGACAGGGAACGTTGAGAGGCTACACCTTC
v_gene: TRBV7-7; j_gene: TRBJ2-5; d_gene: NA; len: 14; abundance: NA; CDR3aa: CASSLFGTQETQYF; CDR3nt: TGTGCCAGCAGCTTATTTGGAACCCAAGAGACCCAGTACTTC
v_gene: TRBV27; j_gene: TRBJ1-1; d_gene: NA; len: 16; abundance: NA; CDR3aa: CASSLLWGRSNTEAFF; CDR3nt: TGTGCCAGCAGTCTGCTCTGGGGCAGAAGTAACACTGAAGCTTTCTTT
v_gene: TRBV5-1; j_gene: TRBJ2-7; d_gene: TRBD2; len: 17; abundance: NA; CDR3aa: CASSPGLAAAGDYEQYF; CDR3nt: TGCGCCAGCAGCCCGGGACTAGCGGCCGCGGGTGACTACGAGCAGTACTTC
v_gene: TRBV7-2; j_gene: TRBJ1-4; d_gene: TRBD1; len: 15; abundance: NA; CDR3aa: CASSLSGTAEEKLFF; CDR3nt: TGTGCCAGCAGCTTATCCGGGACAGCCGAAGAAAAACTGTTTTTT
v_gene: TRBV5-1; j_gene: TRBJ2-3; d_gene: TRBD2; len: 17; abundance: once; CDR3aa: CASSLPSGGGGTDTQYF; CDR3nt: TGCGCCAGCAGCTTGCCTTCCGGGGGGGGCGGCACAGATACGCAGTATTTT
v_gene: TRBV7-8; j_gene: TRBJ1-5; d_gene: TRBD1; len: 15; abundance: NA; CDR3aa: CASSSDRVGSQPQHF; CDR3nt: TGTGCCAGCAGCTCGGACAGGGTTGGGAGTCAGCCCCAGCATTTT
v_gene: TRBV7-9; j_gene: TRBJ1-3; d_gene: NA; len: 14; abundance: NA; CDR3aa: CASSLYPSGNTIYF; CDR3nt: TGTGCCAGCAGCTTATATCCCTCTGGAAACACCATATATTTT
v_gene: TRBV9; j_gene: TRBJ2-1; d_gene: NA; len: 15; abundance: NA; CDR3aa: CASSTIGGSYNEQFF; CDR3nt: TGTGCCAGCAGCACCATAGGGGGCTCCTACAATGAGCAGTTCTTC
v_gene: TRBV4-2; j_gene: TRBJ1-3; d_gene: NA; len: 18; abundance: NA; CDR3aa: CASSPSTIPGGYGNTIYF; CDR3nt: TGTGCCAGCAGCCCAAGTACCATTCCGGGGGGTTACGGAAACACCATATATTTT
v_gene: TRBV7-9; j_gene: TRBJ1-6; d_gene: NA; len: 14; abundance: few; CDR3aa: CASSPGPRNSPLHF; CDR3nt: TGTGCCAGCAGCCCGGGTCCCCGGAATTCACCCCTCCACTTT
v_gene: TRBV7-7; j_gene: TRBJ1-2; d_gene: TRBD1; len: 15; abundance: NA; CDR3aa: CASTPQETGNYGYTF; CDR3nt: TGTGCTAGCACCCCCCAAGAGACAGGGAACTATGGCTACACCTTC
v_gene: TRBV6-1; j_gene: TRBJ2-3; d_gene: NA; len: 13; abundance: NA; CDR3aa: CASSFGATDTQYF; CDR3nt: TGTGCCAGCAGCTTCGGGGCTACAGATACGCAGTATTTT
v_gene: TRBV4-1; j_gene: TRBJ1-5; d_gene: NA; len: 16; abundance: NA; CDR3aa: CASSQPGAPSNQPQHF; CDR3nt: TGCGCCAGCAGCCAGCCAGGGGCCCCCAGCAATCAGCCCCAGCATTTT